This T cell receptor beta chain was identified in a study of T cells in Graves' hyperthyroidism and ophthalmopathy. RNA transcripts yielded amplified TCR beta CDR3 regions. Researchers ran a first-round RT-PCR on the TCR CDR3 using the HTBI primer set. TCRdb ran MiXCR on the multiplex PCR reads and lists one entry per CDR3 protein. The sample carries approximately 410,000 distinct CDR3 sequences, about 15% recorded once. Diagnostic assessment was based on clinical symptoms, serum thyroxine and TRAb, thyroid ultrasound and orbital computed tomography. The authors took PBMCs from 8.5 to 10 ml fresh peripheral blood. Whole-study results and caveats: Ophthalmopathy stood apart from stable hyperthyroidism in a 13 V-J model. The majority of expanded thyroid clonotypes above 0.001 also appeared in blood.

This clonotype was found a few times. Its target is not known. CDR3 length: 13 amino acids. Per germline, CDR1 KGHDR and CDR2 SFDVKD. J was trimmed by 4 bases and V by 10 bases; bases with no gene match: 4. J is TRBJ2-2 and V is TRBV24-1; the match to TRBD2 covers 8 bases. This sequence originates from a man aged 18-30 years with Graves' ophthalmopathy. The sequencing input was blood. CDR3 residues: CATGGRPTGELFF. The CDR3 DNA is TGTGCCACAGGCGGGAGGCCCACCGGGGAGCTGTTTTTT.